Here is one TCR beta chain with its context. This clonotype was detected a few times. What this receptor recognizes is not known. There are no base qualities to consult, and no much larger clone falls within one base. From a lookup of the germline V gene (reference sequence), CDR1 and CDR2 are SGHKS and YYEKEE. Counted from cysteine to phenylalanine, this CDR3 has 13 amino acids. Only the CDR3 region is kept as DNA, spanning 39 bases read in frame from base 1. V loses 3 bases, J loses 4 bases, and the germline ends lie 10 bases apart. This sample was taken from a study of identical twins (dated by TCRdb to about 2016). In terms of the full investigation: To test whether fetal clonotypes persist, this study deep-sequenced TCR alpha and beta repertoires from monozygotic twins, from unrelated adults of various ages, and from cord blood. Replicate twin experiments were performed at different times using different library preparation protocols to rule out contamination. Results and caveats for the whole study, not just this receptor: Because the same donors could not be followed over many years, the conclusions depended on cross-sectional statistical analysis. In monozygotic twins, recombination models systematically underestimated out-of-frame TCR alpha sharing, but the models matched the sharing seen between unrelated individuals. Fewer insertions were carried by abundant cord blood beta clonotypes, a similar but weaker trend appeared in young adult naive repertoires, and no such trend appeared in memory repertoires. Invariant T cells such as MAIT and iNKT could partly confound zero-insertion analyses, although diverse VJ usage argued against such confounding for most clonotypes. Compared with coincidental sharing between unrelated individuals, out-of-frame TCR alpha sequences shared between twins had an excess of sequences with low generation probability. The excess sharing between twins in beta out-of-frame sequences was weaker because fewer shared sequences reduced the signal-to-noise ratio.

Libraries were constructed by 5' RACE. The instrument was an Illumina HiSeq 2000. A universal primer binding site was introduced by template switching, and a unique molecular identifier was present in the final cDNA, enabling accurate counting of TCR cDNA molecules. First-strand cDNA for TCR alpha and beta chains was synthesized from specific primers in the conserved constant-segment region. To control for contamination, every cDNA library carried two barcodes: a SMART-Mk sample barcode plus Illumina barcodes. TruSeq adapter sequences along with Illumina sample barcodes were introduced in two successive PCR steps. The Illumina HiSeq platform was used with custom primers to sequence TCR alpha and beta cDNA libraries. Regarding the original processing steps: MiGEC was used to process raw reads and extract unique molecular identifiers, and MiXCR was used to find CDR3 positions. Recombination models were inferred per individual with the repgenHMM and IGoR tools using an EM algorithm. Shared clonotypes were analyzed with the tcR package in R, and sharing was normalized by the product of cloneset sizes. To study raw recombination free of thymic and clonal selection effects, out-of-frame nonproductive sequences were analyzed. The public reads were reprocessed in TCRdb via fastp at Q25 and MiXCR, keeping in-frame beta chains. Every distinct CDR3 protein forms one entry, paired with its most common genes and DNA. The V and J calls here are based on TCRdb, not the publication. Within this sample are roughly 770,000 distinct CDR3 sequences, with roughly 18% of them counted one time only. Around 13% of the sample rests with the top ten.

All donors were healthy Caucasians. The twin cohort consisted of three pairs of female monozygotic twins, all aged roughly 18 to 29 years. Peripheral blood mononuclear cells were the source from which RNA for the TCR libraries was isolated. The sample was also linked to a second study, of T cells expressing NK-cell markers. The second study's paper adds: TCR beta-chain repertoires were profiled in sorted CD3+CD56+NKG2C+, CD3+CD56+NKG2C- and CD3+CD56-NKG2C+ T-cell subsets from seven or eight donors. Of the eight sequenced donors, seven were found to be HCMV-seropositive and one was found to be HCMV-seronegative. In several experiments an anti-gammadeltaTCR antibody was added to restrict sorting to alphabetaTCR-expressing T cells. In over five donors, the dominant CD3+CD56+NKG2C+ clonotypes were among the top 10 CD8+ clonotypes and accounted for roughly 1.0-8% of CD8+ T cells. Those dominant clonotypes were again the most abundant among CD3+CD56-NKG2C+ cells in several donors, at about 28.3-65%. Whether the expanded NKG2C-expressing T cell clones were specific for HCMV antigens was left unclear. All eight donors whose samples were sequenced were randomly selected healthy volunteers, three of them men and five women. HCMV-specific IgG was detected in serum with a commercial ELISA kit to determine HCMV serostatus. For several donors, bulk peripheral blood T-cell repertoires were also sequenced from unsorted PBMC. Reads were demultiplexed and grouped by UMI with MIGEC, and clonotypes were assembled and quantified with MiTCR. To exclude erroneous sequences, only TCR cDNA sequences supported by at least two reads were retained. The tcR package was used for downstream repertoire analysis, with clonotypes matched between fractions based on CDR3 nucleotide sequence plus V segment. VDJmatch was used to annotate antigen specificity against VDJdb, with one amino acid substitution allowed in CDR3.

Here the chain combines TRBV5-5 and TRBJ1-2, with no reliable assignment of the D segment. This receptor was identified in a woman under 30 in good health. The sequencing input was PBMCs. The sequenced DNA is TGTGCCAGCAGCTCACCGACGGTCTATGGCTACACCTTC. Its protein product is CASSSPTVYGYTF.